This passage covers 31 T cell receptor beta chains from one sample sequenced in a study of blood T cells in healthy people across ages. Alongside a J-beta primer mix, a sample-barcoded 5' primer served in a second PCR lasting about 7 to 11 cycles. One entry per CDR3 protein, called by TCRdb with MiXCR from the 5' RACE reads. Of hundreds of thousands of distinct CDR3 sequences listed, about 53% were seen once; the top ten hold over 35%. Sequenced material: blood. These receptors all come from a man in his 60s in good health.

The chain uses TRBV20-1 and TRBJ1-2, with 8 bases that match TRBD1. CDR1 is DFQATT, CDR2 SNEGSKA, per germline (reference sequence). This CDR3 spans 13 amino acids. V lost 5 bases to trimming and J lost 5 bases; unmatched junction nucleotides: 7. CDR3 sequence: CSAPRDRIYGYTF. The CDR3 region has the DNA TGCAGTGCTCCCCGGGACAGGATTTATGGCTACACCTTC.

The chain combines TRBV12-3 or TRBV12-4 with TRBJ2-4; D gene unclear. The CDR3 totals 10 residues. V was trimmed by 8 bases and J by 8 bases, leaving 7 bases between them. In nucleotides, the CDR3 is TGTGCCAGCCCAAAAGACATTCAGTACTTC. It translates to CASPKDIQYF.

The chain recombines TRBV4-1 with TRBJ2-1, with 12 bases lining up with TRBD1. Germline V lookup: CDR1 MGHRA, CDR2 YSYEKL. Trimming at V came to 2 bases and at J to 10 bases, leaving 9 bases not matched to a gene. There are 16 residues in the CDR3. The CDR3 bases are TGCGCCAGCAGCCAATTGGGACAGGGGGCTGATTACGAGCAGTTCTTC. It encodes CASSQLGQGADYEQFF.

The J gene is TRBJ2-3, the V gene TRBV5-5; D may correspond to TRBD1 or TRBD2 (5 bases each). This CDR3 is 15 amino acids long. Per germline, CDR1 SGHKS and CDR2 YYEKEE (reference sequence). V lost 4 bases and J lost 6, with 18 bases in between. CDR3 coding DNA: TGTGCCAGCAGCCGAGACAGTGGCGGGTGGGATACGCAGTATTTT. This sequence encodes CASSRDSGGWDTQYF.

This rearrangement joins TRBV6-6 to TRBJ1-6; possibly TRBD1 for D (5 bases). Germline lookup yields CDR1 MNHNY and CDR2 SVGAGI (reference sequence). The CDR3 runs 12 residues. V was shortened by 11 bases and J by 6 bases, with 11 bases between the two germline ends. The CDR3: CAARDGNSPLHF. The CDR3 coding sequence is TGTGCCGCCCGGGACGGTAATTCACCCCTCCACTTT.

The chain carries TRBV7-9 and TRBJ1-1; 8 positions match TRBD1. The CDR3 is 14 amino acids. V was pared by 2 bases and J by 10 bases, with 9 bases of the junction left unmatched. Germline V gene sequence: CDR1 SEHNR, CDR2 FQNEAQ (reference sequence). CDR3 sequence (DNA): TGTGCCAGCAGCTTAACCACAGGGGGGGAAGGAGCTTTCTTT. Translating gives CASSLTTGGEGAFF.

This CDR3 is CASSPRDRSSRGANVLTF. The CDR3 DNA reads TGTGCCAGCAGCCCAAGGGACAGGTCATCCCGGGGGGCCAACGTCCTGACTTTC. This sequence joins TRBV6-1 and TRBJ2-6, with 8 bases fitting TRBD1. The CDR3 loop spans 18 amino acids. With 6 bases clipped from V and 4 bases from J, the junction kept 14 bases outside the gene matches. Germline V CDR1 and CDR2: MNHNS, SASEGT.

This clonotype was detected only a few times. CDR3 in DNA: TGTGCCACCAGCGAGACAGGGTCCGCCTATGGCTACACCTTC. Its protein is CATSETGSAYGYTF. This rearrangement joins TRBV15 to TRBJ1-2; 7 bases agree with TRBD1. CDR3 length: 14 amino acids. CDR1 and CDR2 (germline): LNHNV, YYDKDF (reference sequence). The V segment lost 5 bases and the J segment 4 bases; nucleotides outside the gene matches: 7.

This sequence joins TRBV12-3 or TRBV12-4 and TRBJ1-1; D gene unclear. Trimming cost V 6 bases and J 2 bases, with 4 bases left between them. The CDR3 extends over 11 amino acids. The CDR3 reads CASRDNTEAFF. For the CDR3, the DNA is TGTGCCAGCAGGGACAACACTGAAGCTTTCTTT.

This chain uses TRBV3-1 with TRBJ2-6; D gene uncertain. The CDR3 length is 15 residues. Germline V CDR1 and CDR2: LGHDT, YNNKEL (reference sequence). Trimming cost V 2 bases and J 0 bases, with 5 bases left between them. The CDR3 loop is CASSQYLSGANVLTF. CDR3 DNA sequence: TGTGCCAGCAGCCAATACCTCTCTGGGGCCAACGTCCTGACTTTC.

The chain couples TRBV15 to TRBJ2-7, with D perhaps assigned TRBD1 or TRBD2 (5 bases each). Trimming took 7 bases from V and 1 from J, leaving 11 bases between them. The CDR3 contains 13 residues. Per the germline V gene, CDR1 is LNHNV and CDR2 is YYDKDF (reference sequence). The CDR3 DNA sequence: TGTGCCACCACCAGTGGGACGTCCTACGAGCAGTACTTC. This encodes CATTSGTSYEQYF.

The chain is built from TRBV20-1 and TRBJ1-1, with D possibly matching TRBD1 (5 bases). Germline assignment: CDR1 DFQATT and CDR2 SNEGSKA (reference sequence). The CDR3 has 14 residues. V was pared by 6 bases and J by 1 base, with 15 bases between. CDR3 sequence: CSATRDGRNTEAFF. In nucleotides, the CDR3 is TGCAGTGCAACGAGGGACGGGAGGAACACTGAAGCTTTCTTT.

This clonotype occurred a few times. The chain carries TRBV7-2 and TRBJ1-5; D not certain. CDR3 size: 15 residues. Deletions cut 1 base from V and 6 bases from J, with 13 bases between. Germline lookup yields CDR1 SGHTA and CDR2 FQGNSA. The CDR3 bases are TGTGCCAGCAGCTTAGAGAAGGCCCAACTTCAGCCCCAGCATTTT. It is translated as CASSLEKAQLQPQHF.

V gene TRBV2 combines with J gene TRBJ1-2; D not certain. Germline V gene sequence: CDR1 SNHLY, CDR2 FYNNEI. The CDR3 runs to 12 residues. V lost 7 bases and J 1 base, leaving 7 bases between the germline ends. The CDR3, as DNA: TGTGCCAGCAAAGCGGATAACTATGGCTACACCTTC. This translates into CASKADNYGYTF.

This clonotype was detected only a few times. The chain uses TRBV29-1 and TRBJ1-1; 7 bases align to TRBD1. The germline V gene encodes CDR1 SQVTM and CDR2 ANQGSEA. CDR3 size: 13 residues. Trimming removed 6 bases from V and 5 bases from J; junction bases left unmatched: 9. The chain's CDR3 is CSVETGWGTEAFF. The CDR3 region has the DNA TGCAGCGTGGAGACAGGGTGGGGGACTGAAGCTTTCTTT.

Many counts were recorded for this clonotype. V gene TRBV7-9 combines with J gene TRBJ1-5; D is unresolved. Trimming took off 1 base at V and 9 bases at J, with 10 bases between the two ends. CDR3 length: 13 amino acids. Germline V gene data show CDR1 as SEHNR and CDR2 as FQNEAQ (reference sequence). DNA of the CDR3: TGTGCCAGCAGCTTAGGCGTGGGCCGGCCCCAGCATTTT. It specifies CASSLGVGRPQHF. Full variable domain (outside the CDR3, taken from reference TRBV7-9 and TRBJ1-5): DTGVSQNPRHKITKRGQNVTFRCDPISEHNRLYWYRQTLGQGPEFLTYFQNEAQLEKSRLLSDRFSAERPKGSFSTLEIQRTEQGDSAMYLCASSLGVGRPQHFGDGTRLSIL.

This clonotype was observed a handful of times. The V gene is TRBV7-2, the J gene TRBJ2-5, with 9 bases aligning to TRBD2. Germline V gene sequence: CDR1 SGHTA, CDR2 FQGNSA. The J segment lost 4 bases and the V segment lost 0 bases, leaving 6 bases of the junction unmatched. This CDR3 is built from 16 residues. This CDR3 is CASSLAPAGGGETQYF. The CDR3 nucleotides are TGTGCCAGCAGCTTAGCCCCAGCGGGGGGTGGAGAGACCCAGTACTTC.

This chain connects TRBV20-1 to TRBJ2-3; the D gene is possibly TRBD1 (6 bases). Trimming removed 6 bases at V and 1 base at J, with 14 bases between. Per germline, CDR1 DFQATT and CDR2 SNEGSKA (reference sequence). The CDR3 runs 14 residues. CDR3 in amino acids: CSARPPGGTDTQYF. The CDR3 bases are TGCAGTGCCCGCCCACCAGGGGGCACAGATACGCAGTATTTT.

The chain is built from TRBV20-1 and TRBJ1-5; D remains unclear. Trimming removed 3 bases at V and 3 bases at J, with 18 bases between. This CDR3 is 16 amino acids long. CDR1 and CDR2 from the germline V gene are DFQATT and SNEGSKA (reference sequence). CDR3 residues: CSARKSSGGVNQPQHF. CDR3 DNA sequence: TGCAGTGCTAGGAAGTCATCAGGCGGGGTCAATCAGCCCCAGCATTTT.

V and J are TRBV14 and TRBJ1-2; tentative D call: TRBD1 (6 bases). This CDR3 has 15 residues. Trimming pared 2 bases from V and 1 base from J, leaving 11 bases between. Germline CDR1 SGHDN, CDR2 FVKESK. The CDR3, as DNA: TGTGCCAGCAGCCAAAGGGGGTTCTTTAACTATGGCTACACCTTC. Translated: CASSQRGFFNYGYTF.

The J gene is TRBJ2-2, the V gene TRBV20-1; the D is unclear. CDR3 size: 12 residues. Germline values: CDR1 DFQATT, CDR2 SNEGSKA (reference sequence). Between the trimmed V and J ends, which lost 3 bases and 4 bases, there was a span of 6 bases. CDR3 amino acids: CSASQRTGELFF. The CDR3 region has the DNA TGCAGTGCTAGCCAGCGCACCGGGGAGCTGTTTTTT.

The chain recombines TRBV20-1 with TRBJ2-5; D is uncertain. V lost 7 bases to trimming and J lost 1 base, with 10 bases between them. The CDR3 sequence is 12 residues long. The V gene's germline CDR1 is DFQATT and CDR2 SNEGSKA (reference sequence). The CDR3 region is CSGGASQETQYF. The CDR3 region has the DNA TGCAGTGGCGGCGCCAGCCAAGAGACCCAGTACTTC.

This clonotype was detected ten times or more. The chain links TRBV4-1 to TRBJ2-7; D tentatively fits TRBD1 or TRBD2 (5 bases each). Trimming took 8 bases from V and 4 from J, leaving 18 bases between them. The CDR3 length is 14 residues. Germline V gene data show CDR1 as MGHRA and CDR2 as YSYEKL. The CDR3: CASAVGAGLYEQYF. For the CDR3, the DNA is TGCGCCAGCGCAGTCGGGGCAGGGCTTTACGAGCAGTACTTC.

This rearrangement joins TRBV5-1 to TRBJ2-5, with D maybe TRBD1 (6 bases). This CDR3 has 15 amino acids. V lost 4 bases and J lost 1, with 14 bases in between. Germline V gene sequence: CDR1 SGHRS, CDR2 YFSETQ. The CDR3 DNA is TGCGCCAGCAGCCCTCAAACAGGGAGCCAAGAGACCCAGTACTTC. Translation: CASSPQTGSQETQYF.

This chain uses TRBV5-1 with TRBJ1-1, with 12 bases fitting TRBD1. Germline-derived CDR1 and CDR2 are SGHRS and YFSETQ. This CDR3 region has 15 residues. V was clipped by 3 bases and J by 7 bases; unmatched bases: 7. DNA for the CDR3: TGCGCCAGCAGCTACATGGGACAGGGGGCTGGTGAAGCTTTCTTT. Its translation is CASSYMGQGAGEAFF.

The chain couples TRBV5-1 to TRBJ2-5; D gene ambiguous. There are 12 residues in the CDR3. CDR1 is SGHRS, CDR2 YFSETQ, per germline. V was pared by 0 bases and J by 5 bases, with 5 bases between. The CDR3 region has the DNA TGCGCCAGCAGCTTGGTTACGGAGACCCAGTACTTC. Protein product: CASSLVTETQYF.

The gene calls are TRBV20-1 and TRBJ1-2; D remains unclear. V lost 3 bases to trimming and J lost 8 bases, with 13 bases between them. Looked up from germline, CDR1 is DFQATT and CDR2 is SNEGSKA (reference sequence). This CDR3 is built from 12 residues. CDR3 residues: CSASFGPHGYTF. The CDR3 DNA sequence: TGCAGTGCTAGTTTCGGACCGCACGGCTACACCTTC.

J is TRBJ1-2 and V is TRBV3-1; a possible D gene is TRBD1 (6 bases). Germline CDR1 is LGHDT and CDR2 is YNNKEL (reference sequence). Trimming cost V 3 bases and J 2 bases, with 13 bases left between them. The CDR3 loop spans 15 amino acids. CDR3 amino acids: CASSQDSRGNYGYTF. In nucleotides, the CDR3 is TGTGCCAGCAGCCAGGACTCCAGGGGAAACTATGGCTACACCTTC.

The chain employs TRBV28 and TRBJ1-5; D ambiguous. Trimming stripped 4 bases from V and 15 bases from J, with 16 bases between. The germline CDR1 and CDR2 sequences are MDHEN and SYDVKM. The CDR3 has 12 residues. The DNA of the CDR3 is TGTGCCAGCAGTTCCGGGATCTTGCTTTCGCATTTT. Its translation: CASSSGILLSHF. Complete variable domain (other parts from reference TRBV28 and TRBJ1-5): DVKVTQSSRYLVKRTGEKVFLECVQDMDHENMFWYRQDPGLGLRLIYFSYDVKMKEKGDIPEGYSVSREKKERFSLILESASTNQTSMYLCASSSGILLSHFGDGTRLSIL.

This clonotype was seen ten or more times. The J gene is TRBJ2-5, the V gene TRBV4-2; the match to TRBD2 covers 11 bases. Germline CDR1 and CDR2: LGHNA and YNFKEQ. The CDR3 covers 16 residues. V trimming: 4 bases; J trimming: 10 bases; junction bases outside the gene matches: 14. CDR3 coding DNA: TGTGCCAGCAGCCCCCAACTAGCGGGGGCCCGAGGGGACCAGTACTTC. Translation: CASSPQLAGARGDQYF.

This clonotype was detected a few times. The chain recombines TRBV7-2 with TRBJ1-5; 7 bases agree with TRBD1. The CDR3 consists of 14 residues. V shed 5 bases and J 5 bases; nucleotides not matched to a gene: 6. Germline V gives CDR1 SGHTA, CDR2 FQGNSA. CDR3 bases: TGTGCCAGCAGCACCCGACAGGGTGATCAGCCCCAGCATTTT. Its protein product is CASSTRQGDQPQHF.